Following are 17 T cell receptor beta chains from one sample sequenced in a study of OX40 agonist ivuxolimab in advanced cancers. The assay was immunoSEQ multiplex PCR, and TCRdb's table has in-frame clones only and misses some. The repertoire holds 70,000 or so clones, more than 85% seen once, with roughly 0.27% in the top ten. The sample here was CD4+ or CD8+ T cells sorted from blood, taken in a trial of the OX40 agonist ivuxolimab. The receptors were sampled from an adult with an advanced solid tumor such as melanoma, head and neck, liver or kidney cancer.

V usage is TRBV12-5 and J usage is TRBJ2-3; the D gene is possibly TRBD2 (6 bases). Germline CDR1 is LGHNT and CDR2 is FRNRAP. CDR3 size: 14 residues. The V end was cut by 3 bases, the J end by 0 bases, with 7 bases between. The CDR3 nucleotides read TGTGCTAGTGGTTTAGGGACTAGCACAGATACGCAGTATTTT. It yields the protein CASGLGTSTDTQYF. The full variable domain, rest sourced from reference TRBV12-5 and TRBJ2-3, is DARVTQTPRHKVTEMGQEVTMRCQPILGHNTVFWYRQTMMQGLELLAYFRNRAPLDDSGMPKDRFSAEMPDATLATLKIQPSEPRDSAVYFCASGLGTSTDTQYFGPGTRLTVL.

The chain combines TRBV12-5 with TRBJ2-3; D possibly corresponds to TRBD1 (6 bases). Germline-derived CDR1 and CDR2 are LGHNT and FRNRAP. This CDR3 comprises 15 residues. The germline V and J ends were trimmed by 3 bases and 4 bases, with 14 bases remaining between them. This CDR3 is CASGLSQGRSDTQYF. CDR3 in DNA: TGTGCTAGTGGTTTAAGCCAGGGGCGGTCAGATACGCAGTATTTT. The entire variable domain, with the rest obtained from reference TRBV12-5 and TRBJ2-3, is as follows: DARVTQTPRHKVTEMGQEVTMRCQPILGHNTVFWYRQTMMQGLELLAYFRNRAPLDDSGMPKDRFSAEMPDATLATLKIQPSEPRDSAVYFCASGLSQGRSDTQYFGPGTRLTVL.

About this clone: At the DNA level, this CDR3 is encoded by other sequences in the same sample as well. As DNA, the CDR3 is TGTGCCAGCAGGGCAGGGGGACCAAACACTGAAGCTTTCTTT. Encoded protein: CASRAGGPNTEAFF. The chain is built from TRBV6-5 and TRBJ1-1; 7 bases are a match to TRBD1. The CDR3 consists of 14 residues. Germline V gene lookup returns CDR1 MNHEY and CDR2 SVGAGI. V was clipped by 6 bases and J by 2 bases; unmatched bases: 6.

V and J are TRBV14 and TRBJ2-2; maybe TRBD1 (6 bases). The CDR3 contains 14 residues. Germline assignment: CDR1 SGHDN and CDR2 FVKESK. V was trimmed by 6 bases and J by 0 bases, leaving 8 bases between them. The CDR3 loop reads CASRYRANTGELFF. DNA of the CDR3: TGTGCCAGCAGGTACAGGGCGAACACCGGGGAGCTGTTTTTT.

V and J are TRBV2 and TRBJ1-2, with D possibly being TRBD1 (5 bases). The CDR3 runs 12 residues. CDR1 and CDR2 from the germline V gene are SNHLY and FYNNEI. The V end was cut by 6 bases, the J end by 4 bases, with 9 bases between. The CDR3 sequence: CASSGGSYGYTF. CDR3 bases: TGTGCCAGCAGCGGGGGGTCCTATGGCTACACCTTC.

The rearrangement uses TRBV9 and TRBJ1-2; D might be TRBD1 (6 bases). In germline, CDR1 is SGDLS, CDR2 YYNGEE. The germline V and J ends were trimmed by 0 bases and 8 bases, with 14 bases remaining between them. This CDR3 spans 14 amino acids. The CDR3 region is CASSVEGGGLGYTF. The CDR3 DNA follows: TGTGCCAGCAGCGTAGAGGGCGGGGGGCTCGGCTACACCTTC.

This clone showed up just once. CDR3 region: CASSKPRQGALNEQFF. The CDR3 DNA sequence: TGTGCCAGCAGCAAACCAAGACAGGGGGCCTTGAATGAGCAGTTCTTC. V is TRBV21-1 and J is TRBJ2-1; the table's D call of TRBD1 was not tested on the DNA. TRBV21-1 is flagged as a pseudogene. The CDR3 has 16 amino acids.

The chain recombines TRBV29-1 with TRBJ1-1, with a tentative D call TRBD1 (5 bases). V gave up 3 bases and J gave up 1 base, with 9 bases separating them. Looked up from germline, CDR1 is SQVTM and CDR2 is ANQGSEA. The length of the CDR3 is 13 residues. The CDR3 region is CSVDFGGNTEAFF. The CDR3, as DNA: TGCAGCGTTGATTTTGGGGGGAACACTGAAGCTTTCTTT. The full variable domain, completed using reference TRBV29-1 and TRBJ1-1, is SAVISQKPSRDICQRGTSLTIQCQVDSQVTMMFWYRQQPGQSLTLIATANQGSEATYESGFVIDKFPISRPNLTFSTLTVSNMSPEDSSIYLCSVDFGGNTEAFFGQGTRLTVV.

The V gene is TRBV10-1, the J gene TRBJ2-7; possible D gene TRBD2, 6 bases. In germline, CDR1 is WNHNN, CDR2 SYGVQD (reference sequence). Trimming shortened V by 5 bases and J by 7 bases, and 18 bases separated the two germline ends. The CDR3 length is 14 residues. CDR3 coding DNA: TGCGCCAGCAGTCCGACCACAAAAGGAGGGGAGCAGTACTTC. As protein: CASSPTTKGGEQYF.

This clone appeared once. V is TRBV19 and J is TRBJ2-1, with 7 bases lining up with TRBD2. The germline CDR1 and CDR2 sequences are LNHDA and SQIVND (reference sequence). Trimming took 7 bases from V and 0 from J; bases not matched to a gene: 3. The CDR3 runs 14 residues. The chain's CDR3 is CASKSSGSYNEQFF. DNA for the CDR3: TGTGCCAGTAAGTCTAGCGGCTCCTACAATGAGCAGTTCTTC.

The V gene is TRBV9, the J gene TRBJ2-7; 8 bases match TRBD2. Germline loops: CDR1 SGDLS, CDR2 YYNGEE. This CDR3 contains 15 residues. J was trimmed by 0 bases and V by 4 bases; bases with no gene match: 6. The CDR3: CASSKLAGPSYEQYF. CDR3 bases: TGTGCCAGCAGCAAATTAGCGGGACCCTCCTACGAGCAGTACTTC.

Comment on this clone: The junction departs from germline at one end; a sequencing error may be responsible. The chain is built from TRBV6-1 and TRBJ2-7, with 11 nucleotides matching TRBD1. CDR1 is MNHNS, CDR2 SASEGT, per germline. The CDR3 totals 14 residues. The CDR3 nucleotides read TGTGCCAGCAGTGTGGACAGGGGGCCCACCCAAATCCACTTC. It is translated as CASSVDRGPTQIHF.

This CDR3 is CASKISGRINEQYF. CDR3 bases: TGCGCCAGCAAGATCAGCGGGAGAATTAACGAGCAGTACTTC. The rearrangement joins TRBV5-1 to TRBJ2-7; 8 bases are a match to TRBD2. V lost 6 bases, J lost 5 bases, and 10 bases stayed unmatched. Germline assignment: CDR1 SGHRS and CDR2 YFSETQ. The CDR3 is 14 amino acids. Drawing the rest from reference TRBV5-1 and TRBJ2-7, the complete variable domain is KAGVTQTPRYLIKTRGQQVTLSCSPISGHRSVSWYQQTPGQGLQFLFEYFSETQRNKGNFPGRFSGRQFSNSRSEMNVSTLELGDSALYLCASKISGRINEQYFGPGTRLTVT.

The CDR3 nucleotides read TGTGCCAGCAGTAGGGGGTCCCCAGATACGCAGTATTTT. As protein: CASSRGSPDTQYF. This sequence joins TRBV6-1 and TRBJ2-3, with D possibly TRBD1 on 6 matching bases. The CDR3 is made up of 13 amino acids. With 5 bases removed from V and 4 bases from J, the gap between germline ends came to 10 bases. The germline CDR1 and CDR2 sequences are MNHNS and SASEGT.

Details on this clone: The junction and the germline gene differ at one end; a read error may be behind it. The rearrangement joins TRBV7-7 to TRBJ2-1, with 7 bases fitting TRBD1. The CDR3 length is 14 residues. CDR1 SSHAT and CDR2 FNYEAQ come from the germline V gene (reference sequence). CDR3 coding DNA: TGTGCTAGCAGTTCAGGGGGTCCCTACAATGAGCAGTTCTTC. Encoded protein: CASSSGGPYNEQFF.

V usage is TRBV5-1 and J usage is TRBJ2-2; unclear D gene. V was clipped by 0 bases and J by 1 base, with 7 bases between them. The germline V gene encodes CDR1 SGHRS and CDR2 YFSETQ. This CDR3 spans 15 amino acids. This chain's CDR3 is CASSLGHRNTGELFF. The CDR3 DNA is TGCGCCAGCAGCTTGGGTCACAGGAACACCGGGGAGCTGTTTTTT.

V usage is TRBV2 and J usage is TRBJ1-2, with a tentative D call TRBD1 (5 bases). The CDR3 extends over 14 amino acids. Germline assignment: CDR1 SNHLY and CDR2 FYNNEI. Trimming pared 6 bases from V and 0 bases from J, leaving 11 bases between. CDR3 in DNA: TGTGCCAGCAGAGCGACAGCTACTAACTATGGCTACACCTTC. Its translation is CASRATATNYGYTF.